Included here is one T cell receptor beta chain sequence, with context. The antigen it recognizes is unknown. Qualities for individual bases were not recorded, and no much larger clone is one base off. V is pruned by 0 bases and J by 2 bases, leaving 10 bases of the junction without a gene match. Per the germline V gene (reference sequence), GTSNPN is the CDR1 and SVGIG is the CDR2. The CDR3 runs 17 amino acids, cysteine and phenylalanine included. Left in the record is the CDR3 DNA by itself, 51 bases read in frame from the first base. These data come from a study of CD8+CD57+ T cells in acquired aplastic anemia (dated by TCRdb to 2016 to 2018). With regard to the full study: A mean of approximately 3 ug of DNA, ranging from roughly 0.2 to 30 ug, was extracted from sorted CD4+ and CD8+ cells. For healthy donor samples, the average read count was about 10.8 million for CD4+ cells and approximately 11 million for CD8+ cells. The paper as a whole reports these results and caveats: CD8+ Simpson's diversity did not differ significantly between patients and healthy controls (P=0.060). Approximately 31 CD8+ CDR3 sequences were found in both patients and controls but appeared to be highly expressed in patients and within the immunodominant clones of the patients.

TCR repertoires of sorted CD4+ and CD8+ blood T cells from severe aplastic anemia patients and healthy subjects were deep-sequenced in the study. Ficoll-Paque density gradient centrifugation was used to isolate peripheral blood mononuclear cells. Before DNA extraction, CD4+ and CD8+ T cells were sorted by FACS or by magnetic beads. TCR beta VDJ combination and CDR3 sequence profiling used genomic DNA as the template. TCR repertoire sequencing was run on an Illumina HiSeq 2000. As for how the authors treated the data: Repertoire assessment relied on Simpson's diversity index, CDR3 size and DJ length profiles, and TRBV/TRBJ rearrangement plots. Whichever DNA sequence was most abundant in the deep sequencing data was defined as the immunodominant clone. CDR3 amino acid sequences were screened for sharing across subjects and compared with published repertoires and the VDJdb database. The public reads were reprocessed in TCRdb via fastp at Q25 and MiXCR, keeping in-frame beta chains. Every distinct CDR3 protein forms one entry, paired with its most common genes and DNA. TCRdb, not the authors, supplied the V and J calls. The sample has around 140,000 distinct CDR3 sequences on record, approximately 41% of them singletons. Less than 8.5% of the sample comes from the top ten.

Here the chain combines TRBV30 and TRBJ2-7; 10 bases in the middle match TRBD2. Sequencing was carried out using sorted CD4+, CD8+, or CD8+CD57+ T cells (not recorded which) from PBMCs. The receptor was derived from a human donor in good health, serving as a control. The encoded CDR3 is CAWSVQILSGRAYEQYF. The DNA sequence reads TGTGCCTGGAGTGTACAAATATTGAGCGGGAGGGCCTACGAGCAGTACTTC. Full variable domain (CDR3 extended with the reference TRBV30 and TRBJ2-7 proteins): SQTIHQWPATLVQPVGSPLSLECTVEGTSNPNLYWYRQAAGRGLQLLFYSVGIGQISSEVPQNLSASRPQDRQFILSSKKLLLSDSGFYLCAWSVQILSGRAYEQYFGPGTRLTVT.